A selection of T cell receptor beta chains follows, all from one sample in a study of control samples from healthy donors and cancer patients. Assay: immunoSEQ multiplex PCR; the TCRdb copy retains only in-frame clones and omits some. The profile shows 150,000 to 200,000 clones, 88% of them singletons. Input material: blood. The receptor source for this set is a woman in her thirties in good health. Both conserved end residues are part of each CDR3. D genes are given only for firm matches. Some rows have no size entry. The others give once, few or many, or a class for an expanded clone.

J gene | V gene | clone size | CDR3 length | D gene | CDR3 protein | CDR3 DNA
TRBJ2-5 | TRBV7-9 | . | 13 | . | CASSGRIQETQYF | TGTGCCAGCAGTGGACGGATCCAAGAGACCCAGTACTTC
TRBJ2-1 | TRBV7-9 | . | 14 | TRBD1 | CASSPRTGQGEQFF | TGTGCCAGCAGCCCGAGGACAGGGCAGGGTGAGCAGTTCTTC
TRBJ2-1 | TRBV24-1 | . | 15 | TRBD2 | CATSGTGGRANEQFF | TGTGCCACCAGTGGTACTGGCGGGAGGGCGAATGAGCAGTTCTTC
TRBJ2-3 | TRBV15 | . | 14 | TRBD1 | CASDRGAGADTQYF | TGTGCCAGCGACAGGGGGGCGGGCGCAGATACGCAGTATTTT
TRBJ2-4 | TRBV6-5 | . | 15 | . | CASRNLLDVKNIQYF | TGTGCCAGCAGGAATTTATTGGACGTGAAAAACATTCAGTACTTC
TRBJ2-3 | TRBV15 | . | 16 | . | CATSRDAGGSTDTQYF | TGTGCCACCAGCAGAGATGCCGGCGGGAGCACAGATACGCAGTATTTT
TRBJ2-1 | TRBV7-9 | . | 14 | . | CASSPSRDNNEQFF | TGTGCCAGCAGCCCCTCCCGGGACAACAATGAGCAGTTCTTC
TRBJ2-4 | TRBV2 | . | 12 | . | CASREDSDIQYF | TGTGCCAGCAGAGAGGACAGCGACATTCAGTACTTC
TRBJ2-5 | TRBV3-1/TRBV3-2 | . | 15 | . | CASSQEKWVRETQYF | TGTGCCAGCAGCCAAGAAAAGTGGGTTAGAGAGACCCAGTACTTC
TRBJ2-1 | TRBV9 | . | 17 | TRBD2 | CASSPRLAPSSYNEQFF | TGTGCCAGCAGCCCAAGACTAGCGCCCAGCTCCTACAATGAGCAGTTCTTC
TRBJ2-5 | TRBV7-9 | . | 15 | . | CASSHDSQALETQYF | TGTGCCAGCAGCCACGATTCCCAAGCCCTGGAGACCCAGTACTTC
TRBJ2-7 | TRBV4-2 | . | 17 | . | CASSQATTGLTPYEQYF | TGTGCCAGCAGCCAAGCTACGACGGGTCTGACACCCTACGAGCAGTACTTC
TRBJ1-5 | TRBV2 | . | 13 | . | CASSSGGPQPQHF | TGTGCCAGCAGTTCCGGCGGACCTCAGCCCCAGCATTTT
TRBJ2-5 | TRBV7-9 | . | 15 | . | CASSLLSSPGETQYF | TGTGCCAGCAGCTTACTTTCTAGCCCGGGGGAGACCCAGTACTTC
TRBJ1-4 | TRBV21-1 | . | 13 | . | CARTPGGSEKLFF | TGTGCTAGAACCCCCGGGGGGTCTGAAAAACTGTTTTTT
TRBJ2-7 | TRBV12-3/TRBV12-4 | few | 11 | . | CASRGTLGFDF | TGTGCCAGCAGGGGCACGCTGGGATTTGACTTC
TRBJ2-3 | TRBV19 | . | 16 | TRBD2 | CASSPQLAGIADTQYF | TGTGCCAGTAGTCCCCAACTAGCGGGAATAGCAGATACGCAGTATTTT
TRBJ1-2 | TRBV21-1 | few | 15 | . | CASSPHRGQDYGYTF | TGTGCCAGCAGCCCTCACAGGGGGCAGGACTATGGCTACACCTTC
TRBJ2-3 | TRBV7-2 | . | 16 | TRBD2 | CASSRSSGGSGYTQYF | TGTGCCAGCAGCCGCTCTAGCGGGGGCTCGGGATATACGCAGTATTTT
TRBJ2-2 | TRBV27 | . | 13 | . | CASSPLNTGELFF | TGTGCCAGCAGTCCTCTGAACACCGGGGAGCTGTTTTTT
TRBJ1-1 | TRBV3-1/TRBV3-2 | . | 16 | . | CASSHRGLGPNTEAFF | TGTGCCAGCAGCCACCGAGGGCTGGGCCCGAACACTGAAGCTTTCTTT
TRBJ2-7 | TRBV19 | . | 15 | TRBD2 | CASSPELAGVSGQYF | TGTGCCAGTAGCCCGGAACTAGCGGGAGTTTCGGGGCAGTACTTC
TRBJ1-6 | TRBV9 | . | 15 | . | CASSVGATYNSPLHF | TGTGCCAGCAGCGTAGGGGCCACCTATAATTCACCCCTCCACTTT
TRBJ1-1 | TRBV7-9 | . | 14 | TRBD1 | CASSPGTGDTEAFF | TGTGCCAGCAGCCCGGGGACAGGGGACACTGAAGCTTTCTTT
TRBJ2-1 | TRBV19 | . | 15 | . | CASNTRGGGYNEQFF | TGTGCCAGTAACACCAGAGGAGGAGGTTACAATGAGCAGTTCTTC
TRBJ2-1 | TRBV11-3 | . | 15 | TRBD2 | CASSHSGRPYNEQFF | TGTGCCAGCAGCCATAGCGGGAGACCCTACAATGAGCAGTTCTTC
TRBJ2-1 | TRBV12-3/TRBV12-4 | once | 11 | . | CASSGLYEQFF | TGTGCCAGCAGTGGGCTCTATGAGCAGTTCTTC
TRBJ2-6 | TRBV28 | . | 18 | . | CASISAGTESSGANVLTF | TGTGCCAGCATCTCTGCCGGGACGGAGAGCTCTGGGGCCAACGTCCTGACTTTC
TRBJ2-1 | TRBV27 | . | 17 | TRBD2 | CASSLSLSGVSYNEQFF | TGTGCCAGCAGTTTATCCCTTAGCGGGGTCTCCTACAATGAGCAGTTCTTC
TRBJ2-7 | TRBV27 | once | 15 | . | CASSKRIGGTYEQYF | TGTGCCAGCAGTAAGCGAATTGGCGGAACCTACGAGCAGTACTTC
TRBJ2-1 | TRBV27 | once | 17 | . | CASSLWRGLGAWDEQFF | TGTGCCAGCAGTTTATGGCGAGGCCTCGGGGCTTGGGATGAGCAGTTCTTC
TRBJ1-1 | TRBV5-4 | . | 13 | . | CASSLGENTEAFF | TGTGCCAGCAGCTTGGGGGAGAACACTGAAGCTTTCTTT
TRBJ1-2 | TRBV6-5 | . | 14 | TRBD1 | CASSNHGTGYGYTF | TGTGCCAGCAGTAACCACGGGACAGGGTATGGCTACACCTTC
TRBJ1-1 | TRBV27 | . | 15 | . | CASSPRGGARTEAFF | TGTGCCAGCAGTCCCCGGGGCGGGGCGAGAACTGAAGCTTTCTTT
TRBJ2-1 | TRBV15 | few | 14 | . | CATSEVSSYNEQFF | TGTGCCACCAGCGAAGTCAGTTCCTACAATGAGCAGTTCTTC
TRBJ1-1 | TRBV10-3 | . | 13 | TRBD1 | CAIRGQGNTEAFF | TGTGCCATCAGGGGACAGGGTAACACTGAAGCTTTCTTT
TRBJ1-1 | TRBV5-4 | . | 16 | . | CASSLANSGKGTEAFF | TGTGCCAGCAGCTTGGCCAACTCGGGGAAGGGCACTGAAGCTTTCTTT
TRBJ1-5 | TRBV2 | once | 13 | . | CASSPGGSQPQHF | TGTGCCAGCAGCCCTGGGGGGAGTCAGCCCCAGCATTTT
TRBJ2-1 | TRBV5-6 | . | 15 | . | CASSFDQLGYNEQFF | TGTGCCAGCAGCTTCGATCAATTGGGGTACAATGAGCAGTTCTTC
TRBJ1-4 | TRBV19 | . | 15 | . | CASSIPERIGEKLFF | TGTGCCAGTAGTATCCCTGAAAGGATTGGAGAAAAACTGTTTTTT
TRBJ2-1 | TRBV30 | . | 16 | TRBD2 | CAWKVRAGGGYNEQFF | TGTGCCTGGAAGGTTAGGGCGGGGGGGGGTTACAATGAGCAGTTCTTC
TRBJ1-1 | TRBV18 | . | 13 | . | CASSPQMNTEAFF | TGTGCCAGCTCACCACAGATGAACACTGAAGCTTTCTTT
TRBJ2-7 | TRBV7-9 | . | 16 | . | CASSSSDRGLTYEQYF | TGTGCCAGCAGCTCCTCCGACAGGGGACTAACCTACGAGCAGTACTTC
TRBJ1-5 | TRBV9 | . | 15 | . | CASSVGGTDNQPQHF | TGTGCCAGCAGCGTGGGAGGGACTGACAATCAGCCCCAGCATTTT
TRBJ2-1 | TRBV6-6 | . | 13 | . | CASSYSGNNEQFF | TGTGCCAGCAGTTACAGTGGGAACAATGAGCAGTTCTTC
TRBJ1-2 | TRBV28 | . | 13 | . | CASSVSGVYGYTF | TGTGCCAGCAGTGTAAGTGGGGTCTATGGCTACACCTTC
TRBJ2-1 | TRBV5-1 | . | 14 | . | CASSLAGLTDEQFF | TGCGCCAGCAGCTTGGCAGGCTTGACCGATGAGCAGTTCTTC
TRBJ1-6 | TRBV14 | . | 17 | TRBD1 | CASSTRDRGSYNSPLHF | TGTGCCAGCAGCACCCGGGACAGGGGCTCCTATAATTCACCCCTCCACTTT
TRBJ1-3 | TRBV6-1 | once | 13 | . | CASSEEEGNTIYF | TGTGCCAGCAGTGAAGAGGAGGGAAACACCATATATTTT
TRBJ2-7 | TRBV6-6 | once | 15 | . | CASRTQGLGVYEQYF | TGTGCCAGCAGGACACAGGGATTAGGGGTCTACGAGCAGTACTTC
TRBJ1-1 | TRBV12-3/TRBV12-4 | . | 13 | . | CASAPSMNTEAFF | TGTGCCAGTGCCCCGAGTATGAACACTGAAGCTTTCTTT
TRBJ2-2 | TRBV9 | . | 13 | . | CASSSPGTGELFF | TGTGCCAGCAGCTCCCCAGGCACCGGGGAGCTGTTTTTT
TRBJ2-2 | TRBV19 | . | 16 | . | CASSISPLELTGELFF | TGTGCCAGTAGTATATCGCCTTTGGAGCTCACCGGGGAGCTGTTTTTT